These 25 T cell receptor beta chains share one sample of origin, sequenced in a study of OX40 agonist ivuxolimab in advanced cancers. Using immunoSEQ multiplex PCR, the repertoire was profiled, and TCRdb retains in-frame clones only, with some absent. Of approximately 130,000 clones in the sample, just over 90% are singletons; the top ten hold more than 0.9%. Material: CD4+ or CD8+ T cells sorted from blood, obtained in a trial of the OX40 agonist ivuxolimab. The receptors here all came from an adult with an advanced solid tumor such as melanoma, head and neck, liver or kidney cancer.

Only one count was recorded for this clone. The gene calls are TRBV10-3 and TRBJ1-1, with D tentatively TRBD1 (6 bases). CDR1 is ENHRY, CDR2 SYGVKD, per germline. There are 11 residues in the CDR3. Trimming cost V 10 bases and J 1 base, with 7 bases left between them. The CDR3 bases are TGTGCCACGGGGGCGAACACTGAAGCTTTCTTT. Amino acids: CATGANTEAFF.

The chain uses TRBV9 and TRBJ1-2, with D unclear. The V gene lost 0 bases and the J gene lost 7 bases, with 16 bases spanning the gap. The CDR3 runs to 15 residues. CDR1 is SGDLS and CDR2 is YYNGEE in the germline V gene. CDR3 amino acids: CASSVGDVGLGGYTF. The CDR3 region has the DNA TGTGCCAGCAGCGTAGGGGATGTGGGTCTGGGTGGCTACACCTTC.

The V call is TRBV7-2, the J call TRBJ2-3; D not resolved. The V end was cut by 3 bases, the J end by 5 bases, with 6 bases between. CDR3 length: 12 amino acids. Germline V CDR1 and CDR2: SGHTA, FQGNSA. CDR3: CASSFTLDTQYF. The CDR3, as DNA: TGTGCCAGCAGCTTTACTTTAGATACGCAGTATTTT.

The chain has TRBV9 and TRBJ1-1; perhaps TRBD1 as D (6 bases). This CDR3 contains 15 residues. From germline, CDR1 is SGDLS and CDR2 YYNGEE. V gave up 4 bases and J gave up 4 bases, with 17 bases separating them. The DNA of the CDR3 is TGTGCCAGCAGCTCAGGGCAGGGGTGGGCCACTGAAGCTTTCTTT. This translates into CASSSGQGWATEAFF. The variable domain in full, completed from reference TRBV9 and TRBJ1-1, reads DSGVTQTPKHLITATGQRVTLRCSPRSGDLSVYWYQQSLDQGLQFLIQYYNGEERAKGNILERFSAQQFPDLHSELNLSSLELGDSALYFCASSSGQGWATEAFFGQGTRLTVV.

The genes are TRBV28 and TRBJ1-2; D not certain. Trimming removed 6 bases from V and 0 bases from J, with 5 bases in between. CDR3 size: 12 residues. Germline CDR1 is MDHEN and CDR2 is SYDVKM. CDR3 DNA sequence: TGTGCCAGCAGCCTAGCTAACTATGGCTACACCTTC. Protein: CASSLANYGYTF.

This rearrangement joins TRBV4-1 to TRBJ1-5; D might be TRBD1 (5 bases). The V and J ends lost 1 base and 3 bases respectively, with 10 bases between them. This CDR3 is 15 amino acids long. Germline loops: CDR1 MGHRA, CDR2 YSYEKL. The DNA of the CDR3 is TGCGCCAGCAGCCAAGTTCCGGACAACAATCAGCCCCAGCATTTT. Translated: CASSQVPDNNQPQHF.

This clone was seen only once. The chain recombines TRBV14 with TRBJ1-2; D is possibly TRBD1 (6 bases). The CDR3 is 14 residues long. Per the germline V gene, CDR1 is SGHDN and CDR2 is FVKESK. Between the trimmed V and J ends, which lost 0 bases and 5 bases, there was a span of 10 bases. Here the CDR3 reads CASSQEGGGYGYTF. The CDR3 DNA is TGTGCCAGCAGCCAAGAAGGGGGGGGATATGGCTACACCTTC.

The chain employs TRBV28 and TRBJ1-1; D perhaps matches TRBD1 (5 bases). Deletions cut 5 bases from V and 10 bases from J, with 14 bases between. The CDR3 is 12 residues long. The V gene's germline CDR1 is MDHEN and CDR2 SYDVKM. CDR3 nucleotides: TGTGCCAGCAGTCTCACAGGCGGGGCAGCTTTCTTT. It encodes CASSLTGGAAFF.

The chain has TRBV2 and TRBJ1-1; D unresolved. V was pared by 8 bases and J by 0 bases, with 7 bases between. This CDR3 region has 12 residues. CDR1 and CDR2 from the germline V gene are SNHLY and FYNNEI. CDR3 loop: CASGRLNTEAFF. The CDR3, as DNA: TGTGCCAGCGGCCGCTTGAACACTGAAGCTTTCTTT.

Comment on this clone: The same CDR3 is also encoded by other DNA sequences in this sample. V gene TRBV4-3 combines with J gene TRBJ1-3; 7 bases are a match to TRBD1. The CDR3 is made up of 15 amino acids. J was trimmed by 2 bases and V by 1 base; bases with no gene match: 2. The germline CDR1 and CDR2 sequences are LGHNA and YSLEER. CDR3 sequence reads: CASSQGQGPGNTIYF. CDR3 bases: TGCGCCAGCAGCCAAGGACAGGGACCTGGAAACACCATATATTTT.

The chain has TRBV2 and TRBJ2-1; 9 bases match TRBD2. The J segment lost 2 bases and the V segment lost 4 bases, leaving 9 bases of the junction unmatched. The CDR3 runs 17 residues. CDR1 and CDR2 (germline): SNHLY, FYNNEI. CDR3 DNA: TGTGCCAGCAGTGGGCTGCGGGCGGGGGGGCCCTACAATGAGCAGTTCTTC. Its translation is CASSGLRAGGPYNEQFF.

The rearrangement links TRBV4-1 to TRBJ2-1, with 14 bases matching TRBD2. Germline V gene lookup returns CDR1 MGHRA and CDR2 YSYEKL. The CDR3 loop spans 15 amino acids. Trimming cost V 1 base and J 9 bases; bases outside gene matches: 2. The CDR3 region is CASSQVGLAGAEQFF. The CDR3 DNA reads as TGCGCCAGCAGCCAAGTGGGACTAGCGGGAGCTGAGCAGTTCTTC.

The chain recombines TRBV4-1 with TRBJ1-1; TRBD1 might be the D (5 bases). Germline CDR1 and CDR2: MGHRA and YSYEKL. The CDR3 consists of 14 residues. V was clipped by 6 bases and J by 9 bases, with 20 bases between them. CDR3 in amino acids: CASRGDSGMTKAFF. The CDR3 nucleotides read TGCGCCAGCAGGGGGGACTCAGGTATGACGAAAGCTTTCTTT.

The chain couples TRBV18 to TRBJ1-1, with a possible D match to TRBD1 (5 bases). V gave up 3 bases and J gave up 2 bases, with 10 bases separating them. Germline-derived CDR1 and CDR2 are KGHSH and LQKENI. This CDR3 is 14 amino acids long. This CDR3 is CASSPGQANTEAFF. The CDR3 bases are TGTGCCAGCTCACCCGGACAAGCAAACACTGAAGCTTTCTTT.

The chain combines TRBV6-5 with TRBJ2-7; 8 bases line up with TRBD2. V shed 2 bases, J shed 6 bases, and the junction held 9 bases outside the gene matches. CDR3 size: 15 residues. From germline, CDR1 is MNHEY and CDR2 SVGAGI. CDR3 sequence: CASSYALYGRGEQYF. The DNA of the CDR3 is TGTGCCAGCAGTTACGCTCTTTACGGGAGGGGCGAGCAGTACTTC.

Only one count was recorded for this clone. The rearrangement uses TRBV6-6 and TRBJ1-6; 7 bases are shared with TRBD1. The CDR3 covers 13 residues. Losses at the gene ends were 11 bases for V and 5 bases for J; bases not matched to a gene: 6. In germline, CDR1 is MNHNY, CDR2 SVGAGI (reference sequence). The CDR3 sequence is CAALTGNNSPLHF. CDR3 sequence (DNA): TGTGCCGCCCTGACAGGGAATAATTCACCCCTCCACTTT.

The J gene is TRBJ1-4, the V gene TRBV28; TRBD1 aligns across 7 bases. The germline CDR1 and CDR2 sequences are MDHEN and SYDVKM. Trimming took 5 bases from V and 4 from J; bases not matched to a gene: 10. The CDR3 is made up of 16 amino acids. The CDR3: CASSDPTGESNEKLFF. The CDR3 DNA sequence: TGTGCCAGCAGTGACCCCACAGGGGAAAGTAATGAAAAACTGTTTTTT.

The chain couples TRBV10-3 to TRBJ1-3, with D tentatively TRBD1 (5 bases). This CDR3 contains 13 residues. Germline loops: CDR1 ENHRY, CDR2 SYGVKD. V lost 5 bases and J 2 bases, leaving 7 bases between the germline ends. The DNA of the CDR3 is TGTGCCATCAGTCCCAGGGCTGGAAACACCATATATTTT. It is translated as CAISPRAGNTIYF.

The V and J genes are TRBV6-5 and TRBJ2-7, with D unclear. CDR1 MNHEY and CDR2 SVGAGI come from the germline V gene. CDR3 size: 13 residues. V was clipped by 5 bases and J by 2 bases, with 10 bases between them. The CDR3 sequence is CASSEHVTYEQYF. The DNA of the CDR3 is TGTGCCAGCAGTGAACACGTGACCTACGAGCAGTACTTC.

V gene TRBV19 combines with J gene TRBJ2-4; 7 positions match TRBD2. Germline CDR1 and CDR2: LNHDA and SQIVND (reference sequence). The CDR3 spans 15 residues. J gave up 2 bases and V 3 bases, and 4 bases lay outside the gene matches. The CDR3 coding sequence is TGTGCCAGTAGTATTGGACTAGGAACCAAAAACATTCAGTACTTC. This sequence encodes CASSIGLGTKNIQYF.

This chain's CDR3 is CASSEPQVGYGYTF. CDR3 bases: TGTGCCAGCAGTGAACCCCAGGTCGGCTATGGCTACACCTTC. The chain uses TRBV25-1 and TRBJ1-2; D not certain. Germline V CDR1 and CDR2: MGHDK, SYGVNS. V lost 2 bases to trimming and J lost 4 bases, with 11 bases between them. CDR3 length equals 14 residues.

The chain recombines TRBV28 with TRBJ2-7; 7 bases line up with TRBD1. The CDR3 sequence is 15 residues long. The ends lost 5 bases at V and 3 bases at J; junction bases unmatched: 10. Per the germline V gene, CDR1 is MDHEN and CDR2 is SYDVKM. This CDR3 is CASSDRVGYLYEQYF. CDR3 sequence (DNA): TGTGCCAGCAGTGACAGGGTCGGTTACCTCTACGAGCAGTACTTC.

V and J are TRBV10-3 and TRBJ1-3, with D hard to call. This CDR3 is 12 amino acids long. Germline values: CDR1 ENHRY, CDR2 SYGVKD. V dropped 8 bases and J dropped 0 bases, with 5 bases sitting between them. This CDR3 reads CAIGSSGNTIYF. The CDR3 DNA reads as TGTGCCATCGGGAGCTCTGGAAACACCATATATTTT.

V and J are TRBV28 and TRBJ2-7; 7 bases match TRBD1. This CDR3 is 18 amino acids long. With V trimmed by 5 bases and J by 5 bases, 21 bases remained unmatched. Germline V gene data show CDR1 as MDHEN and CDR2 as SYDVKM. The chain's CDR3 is CASSPDRDLFLGVDEQYF. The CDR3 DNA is TGTGCCAGCAGTCCCGACAGGGACCTTTTTTTGGGTGTGGACGAGCAGTACTTC.

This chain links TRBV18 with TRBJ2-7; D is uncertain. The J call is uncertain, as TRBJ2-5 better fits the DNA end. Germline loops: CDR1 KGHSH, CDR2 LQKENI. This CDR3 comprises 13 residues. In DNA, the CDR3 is TGTGCCAGCTCACCACGTCCCGGGGAGACCCAGTACTTC. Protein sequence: CASSPRPGETQYF.